A single sample is the source of the 13 T cell receptor beta chains below, sequenced in a study of blood T cell repertoires in COVID-19. Libraries were prepared by immunoSEQ multiplex PCR; TCRdb keeps only in-frame clonotypes and omits some of them. The repertoire includes 39,000 or so clones, 80% to 90% of them detected once, and 6.2% sits in the top ten. Sample: peripheral blood. The receptor set was obtained from a human donor in a cohort sampled during active COVID-19.

This clone was seen just once. The V and J genes are TRBV27 and TRBJ1-1, with D maybe TRBD1 (5 bases). Trimming cost V 5 bases and J 1 base, with 11 bases left between them. This CDR3 has 14 residues. Germline assignment: CDR1 MNHEY and CDR2 SMNVEV (reference sequence). The CDR3 DNA reads as TGTGCCAGCAGTCCGGGCCAGGGGAACACTGAAGCTTTCTTT. It specifies CASSPGQGNTEAFF.

The rearrangement joins TRBV10-3 to TRBJ1-1, with 11 bases matching TRBD1. The germline CDR1 and CDR2 sequences are ENHRY and SYGVKD. This CDR3 comprises 17 residues. V lost 7 bases and J lost 0; bases outside the gene matches: 10. CDR3 DNA: TGTGCCATCAAGCCAGGGACAGGGGGGGGAATGAACACTGAAGCTTTCTTT. It codes for CAIKPGTGGGMNTEAFF.

This chain uses TRBV2 with TRBJ1-3; D is unclear. CDR3 length: 11 residues. V lost 6 bases, J lost 8 bases, and 8 bases lay in between. The germline CDR1 and CDR2 sequences are SNHLY and FYNNEI. CDR3 in amino acids: CASSLGDTIYF. For the CDR3, the DNA is TGTGCCAGCAGCCTCGGGGACACCATATATTTT.

The V call is TRBV7-2, the J call TRBJ2-7; tentative D call: TRBD2 (5 bases). The V end was cut by 3 bases, the J end by 0 bases, with 15 bases between. Germline values: CDR1 SGHTA, CDR2 FQGNSA. CDR3 length: 16 amino acids. The CDR3 sequence: CASSFLLGKGSYEQYF. Here the CDR3 DNA reads TGTGCCAGCAGCTTCCTACTAGGAAAGGGCTCCTACGAGCAGTACTTC. The variable domain in full, completed from reference TRBV7-2 and TRBJ2-7, reads GAGVSQSPSNKVTEKGKDVELRCDPISGHTALYWYRQSLGQGLEFLIYFQGNSAPDKSGLPSDRFSAERTGGSVSTLTIQRTQQEDSAVYLCASSFLLGKGSYEQYFGPGTRLTVT.

The chain links TRBV5-1 to TRBJ2-2; 7 bases are a match to TRBD1. The V and J ends lost 7 bases and 4 bases, in that order; junction bases with no gene match: 1. CDR3 length: 12 amino acids. CDR1 is SGHRS and CDR2 is YFSETQ in the germline V gene. The DNA of the CDR3 is TGCGCCAGCTGGACAGGCACCGGGGAGCTGTTTTTT. Protein sequence: CASWTGTGELFF.

The chain employs TRBV5-1 and TRBJ2-7, with 9 bases that match TRBD1. The germline CDR1 and CDR2 sequences are SGHRS and YFSETQ. The ends lost 5 bases at V and 2 bases at J; junction bases unmatched: 11. The CDR3 spans 16 residues. CDR3 amino acids: CASSDAGTGRTYEQYF. The CDR3 DNA sequence: TGCGCCAGCAGTGACGCCGGGACAGGGCGTACCTACGAGCAGTACTTC.

The chain has TRBV7-2 and TRBJ2-7; 9 bases line up with TRBD2. J gave up 4 bases and V 5 bases, and 6 bases lay outside the gene matches. Germline loops: CDR1 SGHTA, CDR2 FQGNSA. CDR3 size: 14 residues. Here the CDR3 reads CASSPLAGQYEQYF. The CDR3 DNA reads as TGTGCCAGCAGCCCCCTAGCGGGACAGTACGAGCAGTACTTC.

This chain links TRBV15 with TRBJ2-5, with D possibly TRBD2 on 6 matching bases. Deletions cut 5 bases from V and 7 bases from J, with 20 bases between. Germline CDR1 reads LNHNV; CDR2 reads YYDKDF (reference sequence). The CDR3 runs 15 residues. CDR3: CATSDEWGESVTQYF. In DNA form, the CDR3 reads TGTGCCACCAGCGATGAATGGGGGGAATCGGTGACCCAGTACTTC.

The chain carries TRBV19 and TRBJ1-5; unclear D gene. The CDR3 covers 13 residues. Germline V gene sequence: CDR1 LNHDA, CDR2 SQIVND (reference sequence). V was trimmed by 5 bases and J by 5 bases, leaving 10 bases between them. The CDR3 sequence is CASSSDGDQPQHF. CDR3 DNA: TGTGCCAGTAGTTCAGATGGTGATCAGCCCCAGCATTTT.

The chain uses TRBV7-2 and TRBJ1-1; D possibly corresponds to TRBD1 (6 bases). V lost 5 bases to trimming and J lost 4 bases, with 17 bases between them. The germline CDR1 and CDR2 sequences are SGHTA and FQGNSA. The CDR3 length is 15 residues. Here the CDR3 DNA reads TGTGCCAGCAGCCCCGGGGGGGGCAGGAGCACTGAAGCTTTCTTT. Translation gives CASSPGGGRSTEAFF.

The genes are TRBV11-2 and TRBJ2-1, with a tentative D call TRBD1 (6 bases). The germline V gene has CDR1 SGHAT and CDR2 FQNNGV. The CDR3 runs 12 residues. Trimming shortened V by 2 bases and J by 9 bases, and 8 bases separated the two germline ends. The CDR3 sequence is CASSLFRGEQFF. The CDR3 region has the DNA TGTGCCAGCAGCTTATTCAGGGGTGAGCAGTTCTTC.

The chain combines TRBV20-1 with TRBJ2-5, with TRBD1 as a possible D gene (6 bases). The CDR3 is 11 residues long. Germline assignment: CDR1 DFQATT and CDR2 SNEGSKA (reference sequence). V gave up 6 bases and J gave up 7 bases, with 12 bases separating them. The DNA for the CDR3 is TGCAGTGCAAACAGGGCCCTGACCCAGTACTTC. It is translated as CSANRALTQYF.

The J gene is TRBJ1-5, the V gene TRBV6-1; 9 bases are a match to TRBD1. The CDR3 is made up of 15 amino acids. The V and J ends lost 3 bases and 4 bases, in that order; junction bases with no gene match: 4. Per the germline V gene, CDR1 is MNHNS and CDR2 is SASEGT. In nucleotides, the CDR3 is TGTGCCAGCAGTGAGGGACAGGGATGGAATCAGCCCCAGCATTTT. Translated: CASSEGQGWNQPQHF.